The source of this T cell receptor beta chain is a study of blood T cell repertoires in COVID-19. Turning to the study itself: The analysed material was cDNA or gDNA that came from T cells, B-cell-depleted T cells, or PBMCs.

Some clones are missing from TCRdb's copy, which holds only in-frame ones; the method was immunoSEQ multiplex PCR. The sample has 400,000 to 450,000 clones; 80% to 95% are singletons. CDR3 length equals 13 residues. Trimming took 5 bases from V and 7 from J, leaving 14 bases between them. Germline V lookup: CDR1 MNHEY, CDR2 SVGAGI. Participants were aged about 18 to 89 years, lived in around 22 US areas, and enrolled virtually. Two negative PCRs, clearance, or symptom resolution were required of recovered Cohort 3 donors. Sample: PBMCs or T cells enriched from blood (not recorded which). The chain is built from TRBV6-5 and TRBJ1-1; a possible D gene is TRBD1 (6 bases). The receptor's source is a man in his late teens or twenties who had recovered from COVID-19. This CDR3 is CASSKTGSVEAFF. Here the CDR3 DNA reads TGTGCCAGCAGTAAAACAGGGTCTGTTGAAGCTTTCTTT.